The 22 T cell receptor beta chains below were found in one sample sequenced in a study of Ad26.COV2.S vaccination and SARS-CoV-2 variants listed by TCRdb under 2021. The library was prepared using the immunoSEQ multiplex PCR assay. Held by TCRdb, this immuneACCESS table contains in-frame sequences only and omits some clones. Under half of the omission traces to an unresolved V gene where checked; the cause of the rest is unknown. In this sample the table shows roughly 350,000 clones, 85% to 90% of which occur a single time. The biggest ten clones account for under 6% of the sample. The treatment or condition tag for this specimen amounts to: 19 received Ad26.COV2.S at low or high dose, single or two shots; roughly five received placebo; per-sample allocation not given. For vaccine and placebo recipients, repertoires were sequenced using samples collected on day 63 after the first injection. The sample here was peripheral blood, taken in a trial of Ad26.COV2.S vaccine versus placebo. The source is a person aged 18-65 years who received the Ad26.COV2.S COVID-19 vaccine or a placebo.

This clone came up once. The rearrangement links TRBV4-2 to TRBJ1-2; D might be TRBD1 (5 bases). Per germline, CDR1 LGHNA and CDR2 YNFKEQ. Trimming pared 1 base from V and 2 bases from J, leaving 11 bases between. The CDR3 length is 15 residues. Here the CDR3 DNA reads TGTGCCAGCAGCCAAGGAATCCAGGGAAACTATGGCTACACCTTC. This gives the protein CASSQGIQGNYGYTF.

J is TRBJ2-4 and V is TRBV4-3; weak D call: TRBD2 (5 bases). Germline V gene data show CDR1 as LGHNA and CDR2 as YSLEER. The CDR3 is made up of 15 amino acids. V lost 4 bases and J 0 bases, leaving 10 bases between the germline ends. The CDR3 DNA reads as TGCGCCAGCAGCCGACTACCTCTAGCCAAAAACATTCAGTACTTC. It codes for CASSRLPLAKNIQYF.

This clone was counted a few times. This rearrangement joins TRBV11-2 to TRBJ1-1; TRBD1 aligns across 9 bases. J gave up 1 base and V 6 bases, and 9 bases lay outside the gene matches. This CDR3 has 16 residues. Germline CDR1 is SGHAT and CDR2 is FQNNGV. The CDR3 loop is CASRYHNRGPNTEAFF. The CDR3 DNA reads TGTGCCAGCAGATATCATAACAGGGGGCCGAACACTGAAGCTTTCTTT.

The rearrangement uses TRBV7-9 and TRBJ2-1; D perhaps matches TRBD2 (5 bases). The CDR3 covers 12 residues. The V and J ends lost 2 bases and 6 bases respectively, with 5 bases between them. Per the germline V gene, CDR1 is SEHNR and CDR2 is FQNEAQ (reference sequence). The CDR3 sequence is CASSLLANEQFF. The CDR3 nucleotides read TGTGCCAGCAGCTTACTAGCCAATGAGCAGTTCTTC.

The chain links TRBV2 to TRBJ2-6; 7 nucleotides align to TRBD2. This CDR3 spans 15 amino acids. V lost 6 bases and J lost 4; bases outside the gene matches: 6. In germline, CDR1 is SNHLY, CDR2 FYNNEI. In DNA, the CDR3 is TGTGCCAGCAGGCGACTAGCTGCCGGGGCCAACGTCCTGACTTTC. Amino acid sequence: CASRRLAAGANVLTF.

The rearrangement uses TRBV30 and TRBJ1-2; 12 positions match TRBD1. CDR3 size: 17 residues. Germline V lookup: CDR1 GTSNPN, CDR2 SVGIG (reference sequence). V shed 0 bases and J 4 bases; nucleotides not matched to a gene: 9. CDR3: CAWSVYGTGGAGYGYTF. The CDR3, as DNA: TGTGCCTGGAGTGTTTACGGGACAGGGGGCGCAGGCTATGGCTACACCTTC.

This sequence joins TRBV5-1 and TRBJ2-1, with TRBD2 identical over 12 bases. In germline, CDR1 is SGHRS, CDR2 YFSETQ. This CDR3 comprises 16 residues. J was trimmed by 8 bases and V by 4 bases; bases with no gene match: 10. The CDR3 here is CASSTGLAGSSDEQFF. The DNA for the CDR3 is TGCGCCAGCAGCACGGGACTAGCGGGCTCGTCCGATGAGCAGTTCTTC. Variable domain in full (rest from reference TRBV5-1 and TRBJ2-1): KAGVTQTPRYLIKTRGQQVTLSCSPISGHRSVSWYQQTPGQGLQFLFEYFSETQRNKGNFPGRFSGRQFSNSRSEMNVSTLELGDSALYLCASSTGLAGSSDEQFFGPGTRLTVL.

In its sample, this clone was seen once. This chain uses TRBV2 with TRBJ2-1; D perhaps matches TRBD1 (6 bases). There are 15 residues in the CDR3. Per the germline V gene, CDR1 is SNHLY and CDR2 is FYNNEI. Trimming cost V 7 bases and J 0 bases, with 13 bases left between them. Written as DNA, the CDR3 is TGTGCCAGCACCCCCGCCAGGGGCTCCTACAATGAGCAGTTCTTC. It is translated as CASTPARGSYNEQFF.

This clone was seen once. CDR3 sequence (DNA): TGTGCCAGTAGTACTTCGACAGGGGGGGCCGGGGAGCTGTTTTTT. Encoded protein: CASSTSTGGAGELFF. The chain recombines TRBV19 with TRBJ2-2, with 9 positions matching TRBD1. Trimming at V came to 4 bases and at J to 6 bases, leaving 6 bases not matched to a gene. Germline CDR1 LNHDA, CDR2 SQIVND (reference sequence). The CDR3 is made up of 15 amino acids.

In DNA form, the CDR3 reads TGTGCCAGCAGCCTTGCCGGGACAAATAATGAAAAACTGTTTTTT. It specifies CASSLAGTNNEKLFF. This chain connects TRBV7-9 to TRBJ1-4, with D tentatively TRBD1 (6 bases). The CDR3 extends over 15 amino acids. Trimming stripped 5 bases from V and 4 bases from J, with 14 bases between. Germline-derived CDR1 and CDR2 are SEHNR and FQNEAQ (reference sequence).

CDR3 nucleotide sequence: TGTGCCAGCAGCTTGGTGTGGACAGGGAACACCGGGGAGCTGTTTTTT. Translating gives CASSLVWTGNTGELFF. This chain links TRBV5-8 with TRBJ2-2, with TRBD1 matching 7 bases. The junction had 3 bases not matched to a gene; V was cut back by 0 bases and J by 1 base. Germline V lookup: CDR1 SGHTS, CDR2 YDEGEE. This CDR3 region has 16 residues.

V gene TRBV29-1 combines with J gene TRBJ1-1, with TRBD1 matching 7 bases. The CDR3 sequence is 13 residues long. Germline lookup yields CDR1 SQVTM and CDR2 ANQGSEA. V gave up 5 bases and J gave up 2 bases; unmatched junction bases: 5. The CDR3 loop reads CSVPGTANTEAFF. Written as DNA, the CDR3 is TGCAGCGTTCCCGGGACAGCAAACACTGAAGCTTTCTTT.

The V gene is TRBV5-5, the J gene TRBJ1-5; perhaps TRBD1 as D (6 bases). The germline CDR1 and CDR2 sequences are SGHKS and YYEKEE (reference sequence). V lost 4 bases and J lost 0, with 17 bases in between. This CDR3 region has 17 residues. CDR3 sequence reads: CASSPEGGLYSNQPQHF. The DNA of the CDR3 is TGTGCCAGCAGCCCCGAGGGGGGGCTCTATAGCAATCAGCCCCAGCATTTT.

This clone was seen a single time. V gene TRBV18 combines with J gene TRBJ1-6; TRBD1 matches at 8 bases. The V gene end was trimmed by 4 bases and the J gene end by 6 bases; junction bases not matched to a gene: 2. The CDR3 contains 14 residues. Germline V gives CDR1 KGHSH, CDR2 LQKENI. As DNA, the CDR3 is TGTGCCAGCTCACGGGACAGGCTTAATTCACCCCTCCACTTT. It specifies CASSRDRLNSPLHF.

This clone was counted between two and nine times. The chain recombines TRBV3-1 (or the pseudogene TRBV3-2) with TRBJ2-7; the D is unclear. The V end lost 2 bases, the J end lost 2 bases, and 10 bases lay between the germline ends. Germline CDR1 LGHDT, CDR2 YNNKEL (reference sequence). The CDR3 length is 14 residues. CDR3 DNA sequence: TGTGCCAGCAGCCAACTGGTCAGTACCTACGAGCAGTACTTC. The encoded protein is CASSQLVSTYEQYF.

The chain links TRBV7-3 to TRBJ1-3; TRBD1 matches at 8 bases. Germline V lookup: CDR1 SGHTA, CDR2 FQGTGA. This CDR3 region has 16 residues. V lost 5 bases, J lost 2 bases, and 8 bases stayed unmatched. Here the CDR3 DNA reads TGTGCCAGCAGCATCCAGGGGGCTGGGACTGGAAACACCATATATTTT. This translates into CASSIQGAGTGNTIYF.

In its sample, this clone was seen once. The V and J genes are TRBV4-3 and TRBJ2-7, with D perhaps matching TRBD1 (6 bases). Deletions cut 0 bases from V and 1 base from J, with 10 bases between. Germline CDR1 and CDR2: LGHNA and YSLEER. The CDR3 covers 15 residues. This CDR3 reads CASSQDRQASYEQYF. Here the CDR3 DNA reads TGCGCCAGCAGCCAAGACCGACAGGCTTCCTACGAGCAGTACTTC.

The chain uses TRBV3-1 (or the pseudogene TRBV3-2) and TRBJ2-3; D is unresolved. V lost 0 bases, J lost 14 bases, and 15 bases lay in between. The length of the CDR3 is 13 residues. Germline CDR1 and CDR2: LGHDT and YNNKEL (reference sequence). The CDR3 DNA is TGTGCCAGCAGCCAAGATCCGGAGTCCCCTAGGTATTTT. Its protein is CASSQDPESPRYF.

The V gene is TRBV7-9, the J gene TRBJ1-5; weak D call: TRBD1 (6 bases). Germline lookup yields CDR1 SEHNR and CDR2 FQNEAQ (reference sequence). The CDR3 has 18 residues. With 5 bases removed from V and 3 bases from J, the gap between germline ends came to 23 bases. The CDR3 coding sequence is TGTGCCAGCAGCAATCCCGGCCTTCGGGACACGGACAATCAGCCCCAGCATTTT. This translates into CASSNPGLRDTDNQPQHF.

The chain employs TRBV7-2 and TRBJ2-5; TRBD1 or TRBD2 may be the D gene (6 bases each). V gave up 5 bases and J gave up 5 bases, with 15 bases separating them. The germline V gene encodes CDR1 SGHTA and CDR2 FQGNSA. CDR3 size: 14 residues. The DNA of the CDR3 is TGTGCCAGCAGCCTAATGGGGGGCTTGGAGACCCAGTACTTC. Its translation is CASSLMGGLETQYF.

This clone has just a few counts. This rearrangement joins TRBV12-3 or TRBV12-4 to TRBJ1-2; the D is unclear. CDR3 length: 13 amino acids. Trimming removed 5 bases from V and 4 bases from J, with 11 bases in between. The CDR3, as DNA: TGTGCCAGCAGTCCTGGCAGAGGCTATGGCTACACCTTC. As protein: CASSPGRGYGYTF.

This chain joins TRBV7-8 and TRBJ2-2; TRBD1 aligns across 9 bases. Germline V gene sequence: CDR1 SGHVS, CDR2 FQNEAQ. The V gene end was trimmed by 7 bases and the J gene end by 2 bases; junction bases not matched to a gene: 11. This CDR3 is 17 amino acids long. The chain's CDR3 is CASIARTGEANTGELFF. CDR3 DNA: TGTGCCAGCATAGCGAGGACAGGGGAGGCAAACACCGGGGAGCTGTTTTTT.